This T cell receptor beta chain derives from a study of a mutant IDH1 vaccine in newly diagnosed glioma. As for the study in general: Patients came in for eight vaccinations, in weeks 1, 3, 5, 7, 11, 15, 19 and 23. The initiation of vaccination occurred 4-6 weeks after radiotherapy alone, or with temozolomide cycles. Patients previously underwent radiotherapy, temozolomide, or both, and most underwent both.

As concerns this clone: Its specificity is unknown.

Specified time point: week 5, during vaccination. Each dose delivered 300 ug of mutant IDH1 20-mer peptide subcutaneously with imiquimod. Each donor presented with a new WHO grade 3 or 4 astrocytoma that tested IDH1-mutant and showed ATRX loss. CDR1 SNHLY and CDR2 FYNNEI come from the germline V gene. The CDR3 length is 15 residues. V lost 7 bases, J lost 9 bases, and 19 bases lay in between. Only in-frame clones appear in the TCRdb table, and some are missing; sequencing was by immunoSEQ multiplex PCR. The table records about 53,000 clones, less than 85% of them present only once. This clonotype was obtained from a woman under 30 with glioma. Some clones in this sample may be carry-over from other donors' samples. The chain links TRBV2 to TRBJ1-6; D might be TRBD1 (5 bases). The source material was PBMCs, sampled from a glioma patient whose treatment included an IDH1 peptide vaccine. The CDR3 DNA sequence: TGTGCCAGCACCTTGGGGCAGGGTTCAAGTTCACCCCTCCACTTT. Translated, it gives CASTLGQGSSSPLHF. The full variable domain, with the rest looked up from reference TRBV2 and TRBJ1-6, is EPEVTQTPSHQVTQMGQEVILRCVPISNHLYFYWYRQILGQKVEFLVSFYNNEISEKSEIFDDQFSVERPDGSNFTLKIRSTKLEDSAMYFCASTLGQGSSSPLHFGNGTRLTVT.